These 14 T cell receptor beta chains were sequenced from one sample in a study of T cells in Graves' hyperthyroidism and ophthalmopathy. Template material for amplifying TCR beta CDR3 regions consisted of RNA transcripts. The HTBI primer set was used in a first-round RT-PCR of the TCR CDR3. TCRdb independently ran MiXCR on the multiplex PCR reads; one entry per CDR3 protein. The sample includes hundreds of thousands of distinct CDR3 sequences, around 13% of them seen just once. Sequences were obtained from blood. The source of these receptors is a woman aged 25-40 years with Graves' hyperthyroidism that later progressed to Graves' ophthalmopathy.

On this clonotype: A much larger clone lies one base from this, so it may be a read error. The CDR3 end shows no conserved phenylalanine or tryptophan, and so a read error is likely. The CDR3 is CSARPDGINEKLFY. Here the CDR3 DNA reads TGCAGTGCTAGACCCGACGGAATTAATGAAAAACTGTTTTAT. The J gene is TRBJ1-4, the V gene TRBV20-1, with D unclear. The CDR3 runs 14 residues. Deletions cut 2 bases from V and 4 bases from J, with 11 bases between. The germline V gene has CDR1 DFQATT and CDR2 SNEGSKA (reference sequence).

The CDR3 coding sequence is TGTGCCAGCAGTACGGCGGGAGGGCCAGCCAAAAACATTCAGTACTTC. Encoded protein: CASSTAGGPAKNIQYF. The chain carries TRBV9 and TRBJ2-4, with 9 bases lining up with TRBD2. V was pared by 5 bases and J by 0 bases, with 6 bases of the junction left unmatched. The CDR3 loop spans 16 amino acids. CDR1 and CDR2 from the germline V gene are SGDLS and YYNGEE.

At least ten counts were recorded for this clonotype. CDR3 sequence (DNA): TGTGCCAGCAGTTTGTACGGACGGGGAACAGGAGATACGCAGTATTTT. This gives the protein CASSLYGRGTGDTQYF. This sequence joins TRBV12-3 or TRBV12-4 and TRBJ2-3; D might be TRBD1 or TRBD2, each matching 5 bases. V was cut by 3 bases and J by 5 bases, with 18 bases left in between. The CDR3 loop spans 16 amino acids.

Concerning this clonotype: Being one base from a much bigger clone, this may be a read error. The rearrangement links TRBV7-8 to TRBJ2-1, with D uncertain. V shed 3 bases and J shed 2 bases, with 11 bases lying between them. CDR1 is SGHVS and CDR2 is FQNEAQ in the germline V gene. The CDR3 loop spans 15 amino acids. The CDR3 region is CASSFRLATYNEQFF. The CDR3 DNA sequence: TGTGCCAGCAGCTTTAGACTGGCAACCTACAATGAGCAGTTCTTC.

The chain couples TRBV7-9 to TRBJ2-2, with no clear D. Per the germline V gene, CDR1 is SEHNR and CDR2 is FQNEAQ (reference sequence). V lost 5 bases, J lost 2 bases, and 18 bases lay in between. The CDR3 loop spans 17 amino acids. This chain's CDR3 is CASSPAPLGRNTGELFF. In nucleotides, the CDR3 is TGTGCCAGCAGCCCGGCCCCTTTGGGCAGAAACACCGGGGAGCTGTTTTTT.

This clonotype was picked up many times. This sequence joins TRBV19 and TRBJ2-3, with a weak D call TRBD2 (5 bases). V lost 7 bases and J lost 4, with 12 bases in between. The germline gives CDR1 LNHDA, CDR2 SQIVND (reference sequence). The CDR3 loop spans 13 amino acids. CDR3 sequence: CASKWSGADTQYF. The DNA for the CDR3 is TGTGCCAGTAAATGGAGCGGCGCAGATACGCAGTATTTT.

This clonotype was counted at least ten times. The chain combines TRBV12-3 or TRBV12-4 with TRBJ2-5, with D perhaps TRBD1 or TRBD2 (5 bases each). CDR3 length: 14 amino acids. V dropped 1 base and J dropped 5 bases, with 11 bases sitting between them. The CDR3 reads CASSLVGTWETQYF. CDR3 in DNA: TGTGCCAGCAGTTTAGTGGGGACCTGGGAGACCCAGTACTTC.

CDR3 nucleotides: TGTGCCAGCAGTTCTAGGGGGACTAACAATGAGCAGTTCTTC. As protein: CASSSRGTNNEQFF. This sequence joins TRBV7-9 and TRBJ2-1, with D possibly being TRBD2 (7 bases). Trimming took 6 bases from V and 5 from J, leaving 14 bases between them. This CDR3 has 14 amino acids. Germline CDR1 and CDR2: SEHNR and FQNEAQ (reference sequence). Looking up the rest from reference TRBV7-9 and TRBJ2-1 gives the full variable domain: DTGVSQNPRHKITKRGQNVTFRCDPISEHNRLYWYRQTLGQGPEFLTYFQNEAQLEKSRLLSDRFSAERPKGSFSTLEIQRTEQGDSAMYLCASSSRGTNNEQFFGPGTRLTVL.

This clonotype was detected many times. This chain connects TRBV24-1 to TRBJ2-5; weak D call: TRBD2 (6 bases). This CDR3 is built from 16 residues. Trimming stripped 4 bases from V and 3 bases from J, with 17 bases between. Germline CDR1 is KGHDR and CDR2 is SFDVKD. CDR3 region: CATSERSGDVKETQYF. CDR3 DNA sequence: TGTGCCACCAGTGAGCGGTCGGGAGACGTGAAAGAGACCCAGTACTTC.

This chain connects TRBV27 to TRBJ2-3, with 12 bases aligning to TRBD2. V dropped 3 bases and J dropped 0; count of bases not matched to a gene: 4. The CDR3 consists of 17 residues. Per the germline V gene, CDR1 is MNHEY and CDR2 is SMNVEV (reference sequence). CDR3 amino acids: CASSFGLAGTSTDTQYF. CDR3 bases: TGTGCCAGCAGTTTCGGACTAGCGGGGACTAGCACAGATACGCAGTATTTT.

This clonotype showed up many times. The CDR3 protein is CASSFTGDLSYEQYF. The CDR3 nucleotides read TGTGCCAGCAGTTTTACGGGAGACCTCTCCTACGAGCAGTACTTC. The chain has TRBV28 and TRBJ2-7; TRBD2 is a possible D gene (6 bases). This CDR3 region has 15 residues. Looked up from germline, CDR1 is MDHEN and CDR2 is SYDVKM. V was trimmed by 3 bases and J by 0 bases, leaving 12 bases between them.

This clonotype was picked up many times. V and J are TRBV20-1 and TRBJ1-2; D ambiguous. This CDR3 spans 13 amino acids. CDR1 and CDR2 from the germline V gene are DFQATT and SNEGSKA (reference sequence). The CDR3 here is CGSLPTESYGYTF. In DNA, the CDR3 is TGCGGCTCTCTTCCGACGGAGAGCTATGGCTACACCTTC.

V usage is TRBV19 and J usage is TRBJ1-6; the match to TRBD1 covers 8 bases. V gave up 6 bases and J gave up 7 bases; unmatched junction bases: 11. The germline CDR1 and CDR2 sequences are LNHDA and SQIVND (reference sequence). CDR3 size: 16 residues. The CDR3 loop reads CASSQTGAFGNSPLHF. As DNA, the CDR3 is TGTGCCAGTAGCCAGACAGGGGCTTTTGGAAATTCACCCCTCCACTTT.

Remarks on this clonotype: Sequence at one end of the junction differs from germline and may be a read error. The chain carries TRBV7-9 and TRBJ2-1, with D unresolved. The V gene's germline CDR1 is SEHNR and CDR2 FQNEAQ (reference sequence). There are 16 residues in the CDR3. CDR3 in amino acids: CASSLLGSRSYNEQSF. CDR3 bases: TGTGCCAGCAGCTTATTGGGTAGCCGTTCCTACAATGAGCAGTCCTTC.